One sample yielded the 23 T cell receptor beta chains listed below, sequenced in a study of kidney transplant recipient with SARS-CoV-2 infection. TCRdb independently ran MiXCR on the reads; one entry per CDR3 protein. The table shows 200,000 to 300,000 distinct CDR3 sequences, with more than 25% occurring only once. Source: a blood sample, taken at baseline and on day 111 from a kidney transplant recipient. The receptor set was obtained from a male patient aged 25-45 years who had COVID-19 and was a kidney transplant recipient. Some T cells may arise from the graft donor.

In the case of this clonotype: It may be a read error: a sequence one base away is much more abundant. The rearrangement links TRBV6-2 or TRBV6-3 to TRBJ1-2, with D unclear. From germline, CDR1 is MNHEY and CDR2 SVGEGT. The CDR3 has 17 amino acids. This CDR3 is CANSGSHCIGKTYGYTF. CDR3 DNA: TGTGCCAACAGTGGTTCACACTGCATCGGAAAGACCTATGGCTACACCTTC.

Many counts were recorded for this clonotype. The CDR3 sequence: CASSLAGTEINYGYTF. CDR3 in DNA: TGTGCCAGCAGTTTAGCTGGGACAGAGATTAACTATGGCTACACCTTC. This chain joins TRBV28 and TRBJ1-2; 7 bases line up with TRBD1. After removal of 2 bases from V and 1 base from J, the junction contained 7 bases not matched to a gene. There are 16 residues in the CDR3. In germline, CDR1 is MDHEN, CDR2 SYDVKM.

For this clonotype: A much larger clone lies one base from this, so it may be a read error. J is TRBJ1-2 and V is TRBV28; no firm D call. Germline CDR1 is MDHEN and CDR2 is SYDVKM. The CDR3 has 13 residues. CDR3 sequence (DNA): TGTGCCGGCAGTTTATTAGGGTTCGCTGGCTACACCTTC. It codes for CAGSLLGFAGYTF.

This clonotype was counted many times. The chain recombines TRBV24-1 with TRBJ1-2; D ambiguous. CDR1 and CDR2 (germline): KGHDR, SFDVKD. CDR3 length equals 17 residues. V was cut by 6 bases and J by 4 bases, with 23 bases left in between. The CDR3 DNA reads TGTGCCACCAGTCAGAGTAATAGTACCAGAAAGACCTATGGCTACACCTTC. Its translation is CATSQSNSTRKTYGYTF.

This clonotype was seen only once. A much larger clone differs from this one at a single base, so this may be a read error. J is TRBJ2-2 and V is TRBV5-6, with D unresolved. Germline CDR1 SGHDT, CDR2 YYEEEE. The CDR3 has 15 residues. The chain's CDR3 is CASSLTLVNAGELFF. The CDR3 DNA sequence: TGTGCCAGCAGCTTGACGCTGGTGAACGCCGGGGAGCTGTTTTTT. The complete variable domain, with remaining parts taken from reference TRBV5-6 and TRBJ2-2, reads DAGVTQSPTHLIKTRGQQVTLRCSPKSGHDTVSWYQQALGQGPQFIFQYYEEEERQRGNFPDRFSGHQFPNYSSELNVNALLLGDSALYLCASSLTLVNAGELFFGEGSRLTVL.

This clonotype was seen repeatedly, ten times or more. For the CDR3, the DNA is TGTGCCAGCGGGGGGGACGTCTACGAGCAGTACTTC. Its translation is CASGGDVYEQYF. The rearrangement joins TRBV5-8 to TRBJ2-7, with 7 bases identical to TRBD2. The CDR3 sequence is 12 residues long. Trimming cost V 7 bases and J 3 bases; bases outside gene matches: 4. Germline CDR1 reads SGHTS; CDR2 reads YDEGEE.

This clonotype was seen repeatedly, ten times or more. The chain joins TRBV5-4 to TRBJ1-2; D is undetermined. Germline loops: CDR1 SGHNT, CDR2 YYREEE (reference sequence). The CDR3 is made up of 16 amino acids. V was clipped by 6 bases and J by 4 bases, with 22 bases between them. The CDR3 nucleotides are TGTGCCAGCACAATTCGCGTACCAGGAAAGACCTATGGCTACACCTTC. It translates to CASTIRVPGKTYGYTF.

This clonotype was observed many times. The chain recombines TRBV5-4 with TRBJ1-3; the D is unclear. V shed 1 base and J shed 3 bases, with 2 bases lying between them. The germline CDR1 and CDR2 sequences are SGHNT and YYREEE (reference sequence). This CDR3 has 12 amino acids. For the CDR3, the DNA is TGTGCCAGCAGCTTGTATGGAAACACCATATATTTT. Its protein product is CASSLYGNTIYF. Filled out from reference TRBV5-4 and TRBJ1-3, the complete variable domain reads ETGVTQSPTHLIKTRGQQVTLRCSSQSGHNTVSWYQQALGQGPQFIFQYYREEENGRGNFPPRFSGLQFPNYSSELNVNALELDDSALYLCASSLYGNTIYFGEGSWLTVV.

Regarding this clonotype: Being one base from a much bigger clone, this may be a read error. The chain carries TRBV19 and TRBJ1-5; no firm D call. Trimming shortened V by 5 bases and J by 1 base, and 12 bases separated the two germline ends. The CDR3 consists of 15 residues. CDR1 is LNHDA, CDR2 SQIVND, per germline (reference sequence). CDR3 DNA: TGTGCCAGTAGTGGAGGGTCAAAGAGCAATCAGCCCCAGCATTTT. Residues: CASSGGSKSNQPQHF.

A note on this clonotype: A much larger clone differs from this one at a single base, so this may be a read error. The CDR3 loop is CASSLGRGDAANYGYTF. DNA for the CDR3: TGCGCCAGCAGCTTGGGTAGGGGGGACGCTGCTAACTATGGCTACACCTTC. The chain employs TRBV5-1 and TRBJ1-2, with D maybe TRBD1 (6 bases). This CDR3 has 17 amino acids. Germline CDR1 and CDR2: SGHRS and YFSETQ. V lost 0 bases and J lost 0, with 15 bases in between.

A word on this clonotype: Just one base apart from a much larger clone, this may be a read error. A read error is likely, as this CDR3 ends without the conserved phenylalanine or tryptophan. This chain links TRBV6-4 with TRBJ1-2; D gene ambiguous. The CDR3 has 17 amino acids. CDR1 and CDR2 (germline): MRHNA, SNTAGT. Trimming took 5 bases from V and 4 from J, leaving 23 bases between them. CDR3 residues: CASSIMCSHGKTYGYTS. CDR3 nucleotides: TGTGCCAGCAGTATTATGTGCTCACACGGAAAGACCTATGGCTACACCTCC.

This clonotype was seen many times. V usage is TRBV20-1 and J usage is TRBJ2-1, with unresolved D. Deletions cut 6 bases from V and 4 bases from J, with 13 bases between. Germline lookup yields CDR1 DFQATT and CDR2 SNEGSKA (reference sequence). The length of the CDR3 is 13 residues. CDR3 bases: TGCAGTGCGACTGGACCTACTTACAATGAGCAGTTCTTC. It translates to CSATGPTYNEQFF.

This clonotype appeared many times. This rearrangement joins TRBV3-1 to TRBJ2-2; D unclear. This CDR3 region has 18 residues. Germline CDR1 and CDR2: LGHDT and YNNKEL (reference sequence). Deletions cut 5 bases from V and 5 bases from J, with 24 bases between. The CDR3 sequence: CASSGRAPISGLTGELFF. CDR3 DNA sequence: TGTGCCAGCAGCGGGCGAGCTCCCATTTCAGGCTTGACCGGGGAGCTGTTTTTT.

This clonotype was counted at least ten times. V usage is TRBV12-3 or TRBV12-4 and J usage is TRBJ1-1; 8 bases are shared with TRBD1. This CDR3 region has 15 residues. The junction had 9 bases not matched to a gene; V was cut back by 8 bases and J by 1 base. In DNA form, the CDR3 reads TGTGCCAGCCCGGGAGCTGGGACAGGGAACACTGAAGCTTTCTTT. This gives the protein CASPGAGTGNTEAFF.

In the case of this clonotype: This clone may be a read error of a much larger clone one base away. The CDR3 loop is CASSSKCRGLREKLFF. In nucleotides, the CDR3 is TGTGCCAGCAGTTCAAAGTGCAGGGGGCTCCGTGAAAAACTGTTTTTT. V gene TRBV28 combines with J gene TRBJ1-4; 8 bases are a match to TRBD1. The germline CDR1 and CDR2 sequences are MDHEN and SYDVKM. V shed 4 bases, J shed 7 bases, and the junction held 11 bases outside the gene matches. The CDR3 is 16 residues long.

There are many counts of this clonotype. This rearrangement joins TRBV12-3 or TRBV12-4 to TRBJ1-1; no reliable D call. V was clipped by 8 bases and J by 1 base, with 11 bases between them. This CDR3 is built from 13 residues. The CDR3 spells CASFLVGNTEAFF. In DNA, the CDR3 is TGTGCCAGCTTTCTTGTCGGGAACACTGAAGCTTTCTTT.

This clonotype has a count of ten or more. The chain employs TRBV6-5 and TRBJ1-1; TRBD1 might be the D (6 bases). V lost 2 bases to trimming and J lost 0 bases, with 19 bases between them. Looked up from germline, CDR1 is MNHEY and CDR2 is SVGAGI. The CDR3 runs 18 residues. Written as DNA, the CDR3 is TGTGCCAGCAGTTACGGCGGGACATATGGGATCGTGAACACTGAAGCTTTCTTT. Translating gives CASSYGGTYGIVNTEAFF.

This clonotype was counted at least ten times. The chain employs TRBV4-3 and TRBJ1-2; D gene uncertain. CDR3 size: 17 residues. The germline gives CDR1 LGHNA, CDR2 YSLEER. V gave up 5 bases and J gave up 4 bases, with 23 bases separating them. The chain's CDR3 is CASSGVEGRRKTYGYTF. CDR3 nucleotides: TGCGCCAGCAGCGGAGTCGAAGGACGTCGAAAGACCTATGGCTACACCTTC.

CDR3: CASSQPGLAGALRGEQFF. DNA of the CDR3: TGCGCCAGCAGCCAACCCGGACTAGCGGGGGCCCTTCGAGGTGAGCAGTTCTTC. This chain links TRBV4-1 with TRBJ2-1, with 13 bases that match TRBD2. Germline values: CDR1 MGHRA, CDR2 YSYEKL. Unmatched junction bases numbered 13, after V lost 2 bases and J lost 9 bases. The CDR3 has 18 amino acids.

This clonotype has a handful of counts. Since a much larger clone is just one base distant, this may be a read error. This chain joins TRBV2 and TRBJ1-1; D unclear. CDR3 length: 13 residues. Germline lookup yields CDR1 SNHLY and CDR2 FYNNEI. The V gene lost 6 bases and the J gene lost 5 bases, with 13 bases spanning the gap. The CDR3 region is CASSPGRGTEAFF. DNA for the CDR3: TGTGCCAGCAGCCCGGGTCGGGGAACTGAAGCTTTCTTT.

This clonotype showed up many times. V gene TRBV30 combines with J gene TRBJ1-5, with a tentative D call TRBD1 (5 bases). The V end lost 5 bases, the J end lost 2 bases, and 13 bases lay between the germline ends. CDR3 length: 14 amino acids. Germline CDR1 reads GTSNPN; CDR2 reads SVGIG (reference sequence). Here the CDR3 DNA reads TGTGCCTGGTCTAGGACAAGGGGCAATCAGCCCCAGCATTTT. It translates to CAWSRTRGNQPQHF.

As concerns this clonotype: With a much larger clone just one base away, this may be a read error. The chain combines TRBV24-1 with TRBJ2-3, with D possibly matching TRBD1 (8 bases). Germline assignment: CDR1 KGHDR and CDR2 SFDVKD. CDR3 length equals 16 residues. The CDR3 loop is CATSGSQGGTTDAQYF. The CDR3 DNA follows: TGTGCCACCAGTGGGTCACAGGGGGGGACCACAGATGCGCAGTATTTT.

The table lists this clonotype with many counts. V is TRBV10-3 and J is TRBJ2-3; 7 nucleotides agree with TRBD2. Losses at the gene ends were 6 bases for V and 0 bases for J; bases not matched to a gene: 3. CDR1 ENHRY and CDR2 SYGVKD come from the germline V gene. This CDR3 spans 14 amino acids. The CDR3 protein is CAIRFGRSTDTQYF. As DNA, the CDR3 is TGTGCCATCAGGTTCGGGAGGAGCACAGATACGCAGTATTTT.